Sequencing of this T cell receptor (beta chain) was carried out in a study of Ad26.COV2.S vaccination and SARS-CoV-2 variants. Study information: Intramuscular Ad26.COV2.S at 5x10^10 or 1x10^11 viral particles.

Noted treatment: 15 to 20 received Ad26.COV2.S at low or high dose, single or two shots; roughly five received placebo; per-sample allocation not given. Sampling was performed 63 days after the first vaccine or placebo injection. Findings and limits, study-wide: An underestimation of total T cell responses may have resulted from the TCR breadth and depth analyses. Reported post-vaccination CD8+ and CD4+ T cell responses to spike showed substantial breadth.

In regard to this clone: Its antigen is unidentified.

Assay: immunoSEQ multiplex PCR; the TCRdb copy retains only in-frame clones and omits some. This table holds some 290,000 clones, more than 70% found once. The clonotype was recovered from a person aged 18-60 years who received the Ad26.COV2.S COVID-19 vaccine or a placebo. The sequencing used peripheral blood, collected in a trial of Ad26.COV2.S vaccine versus placebo.

The CDR3 region has the DNA TGTGCCAGCAGTTTGGGCAGTCTTCAGCCCCAGCATTTT. The encoded protein is CASSLGSLQPQHF. The rearrangement uses TRBV12-3 or TRBV12-4 and TRBJ1-5; D not certain. This CDR3 is 13 amino acids long. Trimming stripped 3 bases from V and 6 bases from J, with 9 bases between.